The T cell receptor (beta chain) under discussion was sequenced for a study of type 1 and type 2 diabetes patients. Study-level background: Sequencing for the whole study yielded 18,976,912 paired-end reads.

The CDR3 runs to 14 residues. Germline values: CDR1 SGHVS, CDR2 FQNEAQ. Trimming removed 6 bases from V and 2 bases from J, with 11 bases in between. Genomic DNA was the PCR template. Amplification of the beta chain CDR3 used 30 forward and 13 reverse multiplex primers. TCRdb reanalysed the multiplex PCR reads using MiXCR and keeps one entry per CDR3 protein. This sample yields a few hundred thousand distinct CDR3 sequences, of which roughly 50% are seen a single time; around 13% belongs to the top ten. The clonotype comes from a man younger than 30 with type 2 diabetes. The rearrangement links TRBV7-8 to TRBJ1-5; D possibly corresponds to TRBD1 (6 bases). Specimen: peripheral blood mononuclear cells (PBMCs). Written as DNA, the CDR3 is TGTGCCAGCAGAGCCAGGACAGGCAATCAGCCCCAGCATTTT. This sequence encodes CASRARTGNQPQHF.